Below, 25 T cell receptor beta chains from the same sample are listed, as sequenced in a study of T-cell reconstitution after alpha-beta-depleted transplantation in children. A library of TCRbeta sequences, prepared with unique molecular identifiers, was generated. TCRdb redid the calling of the PCR reads with MiXCR, one entry per CDR3 protein. Among 85,000 to 120,000 distinct CDR3 sequences listed, 4.5% to 7.5% were seen once. This specimen was PBMCs, mostly from graft donor cells, taken 60 days after TCRalphabeta/CD19-depleted stem cell transplant. The receptors derive from a female patient aged 2 to 10 who had a stem cell transplant for Fanconi anemia, so the T cells may come from the graft donor.

This chain joins TRBV7-2 and TRBJ2-7, with 11 bases that match TRBD2. The CDR3 is 15 amino acids. Germline V gene data show CDR1 as SGHTA and CDR2 as FQGNSA. After removal of 6 bases from V and 0 bases from J, the junction contained 4 bases not matched to a gene. CDR3 amino acids: CASRPGTSGSYEQYF. CDR3 coding DNA: TGTGCCAGCAGACCCGGGACTAGCGGCTCCTACGAGCAGTACTTC.

Ten or more counts support this clonotype. The chain has TRBV12-3 or TRBV12-4 and TRBJ2-1; possible D gene TRBD1, 6 bases. The V and J ends lost 1 base and 9 bases respectively, with 13 bases between them. The CDR3 spans 14 residues. The CDR3 region is CASSLVGGLGEQFF. The DNA for the CDR3 is TGTGCCAGCAGTTTAGTTGGGGGCCTTGGTGAGCAGTTCTTC.

This clonotype was observed a few times. The chain recombines TRBV11-1 with TRBJ2-5; D unresolved. V dropped 3 bases and J dropped 2 bases, with 10 bases sitting between them. The CDR3 runs 14 residues. Germline V gene lookup returns CDR1 SGHAT and CDR2 FQDESV (reference sequence). The CDR3 loop reads CASSFPPVQETQYF. The DNA of the CDR3 is TGTGCCAGCAGCTTTCCACCCGTGCAAGAGACCCAGTACTTC.

A note on this clonotype: A single base separates this from a much larger clone, so it may be a read error. The conserved phenylalanine or tryptophan normally closing the CDR3 is absent here, so this likely arose from a read error. This chain joins TRBV12-3 or TRBV12-4 and TRBJ1-2; D possibly corresponds to TRBD1 (6 bases). The CDR3 consists of 16 residues. V lost 2 bases to trimming and J lost 2 bases, with 15 bases between them. The CDR3 DNA reads TGTGCCAGCAGTTTATTGCCTGGGACATTCAACTATGGCTACACCTGC. It specifies CASSLLPGTFNYGYTC.

This clonotype was counted ten times or more. The chain employs TRBV6-2 or TRBV6-3 and TRBJ2-1, with TRBD2 matching 8 bases. From germline, CDR1 is MNHEY and CDR2 SVGEGT. The CDR3 is made up of 15 amino acids. V lost 0 bases, J lost 4 bases, and 2 bases stayed unmatched. CDR3: CASSYSSGGYNEQFF. The CDR3 nucleotides read TGTGCCAGCAGTTACTCGAGCGGGGGATACAATGAGCAGTTCTTC.

This clonotype showed up many times. The CDR3 sequence is CSVTLGEIEQYF. The CDR3 nucleotides read TGCAGCGTTACTCTAGGCGAAATCGAGCAGTACTTC. This chain joins TRBV29-1 and TRBJ2-7; D unresolved. The CDR3 has 12 amino acids. The germline V gene has CDR1 SQVTM and CDR2 ANQGSEA. Trimming stripped 5 bases from V and 6 bases from J, with 14 bases between.

There are many counts of this clonotype. The chain links TRBV3-1 to TRBJ2-6; unclear D gene. This CDR3 has 16 amino acids. V was shortened by 0 bases and J by 0 bases, with 6 bases between the two germline ends. Germline V gives CDR1 LGHDT, CDR2 YNNKEL (reference sequence). CDR3 sequence (DNA): TGTGCCAGCAGCCAAGAACGTGCCTCTGGGGCCAACGTCCTGACTTTC. Protein product: CASSQERASGANVLTF.

This clonotype appeared a few times. The chain couples TRBV18 to TRBJ1-5, with D possibly being TRBD1 (5 bases). V was trimmed by 6 bases and J by 4 bases, leaving 10 bases between them. This CDR3 has 13 amino acids. Germline V gene sequence: CDR1 KGHSH, CDR2 LQKENI. Here the CDR3 reads CASSPAGNQPQHF. CDR3 bases: TGTGCCAGCTCCCCGGCAGGGAATCAGCCCCAGCATTTT.

This clonotype showed up many times. The chain carries TRBV7-9 and TRBJ2-2, with 9 positions matching TRBD1. CDR3 length equals 16 residues. CDR1 and CDR2 from the germline V gene are SEHNR and FQNEAQ (reference sequence). Trimming at V came to 6 bases and at J to 2 bases, leaving 7 bases not matched to a gene. The CDR3, as DNA: TGTGCCAGCAGAACTGGACAGGGGTTTAACACCGGGGAGCTGTTTTTT. This sequence encodes CASRTGQGFNTGELFF.

In its sample, this clonotype was seen a few times. The chain combines TRBV4-1 with TRBJ1-2; D uncertain. The CDR3 totals 13 residues. Trimming stripped 1 base from V and 5 bases from J, with 8 bases between. Germline CDR1 and CDR2: MGHRA and YSYEKL. In DNA, the CDR3 is TGCGCCAGCAGCCAAGTCCAGGCGTATGGCTACACCTTC. Residues: CASSQVQAYGYTF.

This sequence joins TRBV12-3 or TRBV12-4 and TRBJ2-7; TRBD2 agrees at 9 bases. This CDR3 is 17 amino acids long. Trimming took 5 bases from V and 2 from J; bases not matched to a gene: 13. The CDR3 spells CASSTTPSSGVTYEQYF. The CDR3 DNA follows: TGTGCCAGCAGTACCACTCCATCTAGCGGGGTTACCTACGAGCAGTACTTC.

The table lists this clonotype with many counts. The chain couples TRBV29-1 to TRBJ2-7; a possible D gene is TRBD1 (6 bases). Germline values: CDR1 SQVTM, CDR2 ANQGSEA. Trimming left V 4 bases short and J 0 bases short, with 10 bases between. The CDR3 is 13 amino acids. The CDR3 nucleotides are TGCAGCGTTGTCGGGACAAACTCCTACGAGCAGTACTTC. Encoded protein: CSVVGTNSYEQYF.

V usage is TRBV6-2 or TRBV6-3 and J usage is TRBJ1-1; tentative D call: TRBD1 (5 bases). The CDR3 has 14 residues. The V and J ends lost 5 bases and 4 bases respectively, with 14 bases between them. The germline V gene has CDR1 MNHEY and CDR2 SVGEGT. Here the CDR3 reads CASSLRVWGTEAFF. The DNA for the CDR3 is TGTGCCAGCAGTCTCAGGGTTTGGGGCACTGAAGCTTTCTTT.

This clonotype was recorded a few times. This chain connects TRBV7-2 to TRBJ2-4; 11 bases match TRBD2. This CDR3 comprises 23 residues. The germline gives CDR1 SGHTA, CDR2 FQGNSA. The V segment lost 2 bases and the J segment 2 bases; nucleotides outside the gene matches: 23. The CDR3 spells CASSLLSGLAGGGQGITKNIQYF. DNA of the CDR3: TGTGCCAGCAGCTTACTTTCCGGGCTAGCGGGGGGCGGACAGGGAATAACCAAAAACATTCAGTACTTC.

This clonotype was picked up many times. This chain links TRBV27 with TRBJ2-3, with D unresolved. V lost 2 bases, J lost 0 bases, and 9 bases lay in between. Germline-derived CDR1 and CDR2 are MNHEY and SMNVEV (reference sequence). There are 15 residues in the CDR3. The CDR3 nucleotides read TGTGCCAGCAGTTTAGGATACCTGAGCACAGATACGCAGTATTTT. The encoded protein is CASSLGYLSTDTQYF.

J is TRBJ2-7 and V is TRBV19; perhaps TRBD2 as D (6 bases). CDR1 is LNHDA and CDR2 is SQIVND in the germline V gene (reference sequence). The CDR3 is made up of 15 amino acids. V was cut by 5 bases and J by 1 base, with 15 bases left in between. The CDR3 loop is CASSGGATPSYEQYF. DNA of the CDR3: TGTGCCAGTAGTGGAGGGGCTACACCTTCCTACGAGCAGTACTTC.

The chain recombines TRBV20-1 with TRBJ2-7; 8 bases align to TRBD2. CDR1 and CDR2 (germline): DFQATT, SNEGSKA (reference sequence). V lost 3 bases to trimming and J lost 2 bases; unmatched junction nucleotides: 9. CDR3 length: 15 amino acids. CDR3 DNA sequence: TGCAGTGCTAGGATGGCGGGTAGCGGGGCCTACGAGCAGTACTTC. This encodes CSARMAGSGAYEQYF.

The chain couples TRBV27 to TRBJ2-6, with D possibly TRBD2 on 5 matching bases. Trimming shortened V by 6 bases and J by 2 bases, and 17 bases separated the two germline ends. The CDR3 covers 17 residues. The germline V gene encodes CDR1 MNHEY and CDR2 SMNVEV (reference sequence). CDR3 sequence reads: CASRLVARVAGANVLTF. In DNA, the CDR3 is TGTGCCAGCAGACTTGTGGCGCGGGTGGCTGGGGCCAACGTCCTGACTTTC.

This clonotype was observed many times. The chain combines TRBV7-9 with TRBJ1-6; D ambiguous. Germline V CDR1 and CDR2: SEHNR, FQNEAQ (reference sequence). V lost 5 bases to trimming and J lost 7 bases, with 6 bases between them. The CDR3 has 12 amino acids. CDR3 sequence (DNA): TGTGCCAGCAGCGTTATAAATTCACCCCTCCACTTT. As protein: CASSVINSPLHF.

This clonotype was seen only a few times. J is TRBJ1-6 and V is TRBV20-1, with D perhaps TRBD1 (6 bases). The CDR3 loop spans 13 amino acids. Germline CDR1 and CDR2: DFQATT and SNEGSKA (reference sequence). Trimming pared 5 bases from V and 6 bases from J, leaving 11 bases between. The CDR3 reads CSAGGQINSPLHF. CDR3 coding DNA: TGCAGTGCTGGCGGACAGATTAATTCACCCCTCCACTTT.

This clonotype came up many times. V gene TRBV5-1 combines with J gene TRBJ2-5; weak D call: TRBD1 (6 bases). V was pared by 2 bases and J by 5 bases, with 16 bases between. The CDR3 totals 15 residues. CDR1 and CDR2 from the germline V gene are SGHRS and YFSETQ. This CDR3 reads CASSFSRGSMETQYF. The DNA of the CDR3 is TGCGCCAGCAGCTTTTCCAGGGGTAGTATGGAGACCCAGTACTTC.

A single count supports this clonotype. As DNA, the CDR3 is TGTGCCATCGGCCCCACTAGCGTGGGGTCAGATACGCAGTATTTT. Protein sequence: CAIGPTSVGSDTQYF. The V and J genes are TRBV10-3 and TRBJ2-3; TRBD2 matches at 7 bases. The junction had 12 bases not matched to a gene; V was cut back by 8 bases and J by 4 bases. CDR3 size: 15 residues. Germline V CDR1 and CDR2: ENHRY, SYGVKD.

This chain uses TRBV7-7 with TRBJ2-1; 10 bases fit TRBD1. This CDR3 contains 19 residues. Trimming removed 4 bases from V and 8 bases from J; junction bases left unmatched: 20. From germline, CDR1 is SSHAT and CDR2 FNYEAQ (reference sequence). The CDR3 loop reads CASSCLIPFLTGGRHEQFF. The CDR3 bases are TGTGCCAGCAGCTGTCTGATACCCTTTCTGACAGGGGGCCGGCATGAGCAGTTCTTC.

This clonotype came up many times. The gene calls are TRBV20-1 and TRBJ2-1; TRBD1 might be the D (6 bases). The length of the CDR3 is 16 residues. Germline loops: CDR1 DFQATT, CDR2 SNEGSKA (reference sequence). The V and J ends lost 3 bases and 0 bases respectively, with 15 bases between them. This CDR3 reads CSARVHQDSSYNEQFF. In DNA, the CDR3 is TGCAGTGCTAGGGTCCACCAGGACAGCTCCTACAATGAGCAGTTCTTC.

A few counts support this clonotype. The chain couples TRBV20-1 to TRBJ1-5; D may be TRBD1 (6 bases). Germline assignment: CDR1 DFQATT and CDR2 SNEGSKA (reference sequence). V shed 6 bases and J shed 0 bases, with 12 bases lying between them. CDR3 length: 14 amino acids. This CDR3 reads CSARQVYSNQPQHF. The DNA of the CDR3 is TGCAGTGCACGACAGGTTTATAGCAATCAGCCCCAGCATTTT.